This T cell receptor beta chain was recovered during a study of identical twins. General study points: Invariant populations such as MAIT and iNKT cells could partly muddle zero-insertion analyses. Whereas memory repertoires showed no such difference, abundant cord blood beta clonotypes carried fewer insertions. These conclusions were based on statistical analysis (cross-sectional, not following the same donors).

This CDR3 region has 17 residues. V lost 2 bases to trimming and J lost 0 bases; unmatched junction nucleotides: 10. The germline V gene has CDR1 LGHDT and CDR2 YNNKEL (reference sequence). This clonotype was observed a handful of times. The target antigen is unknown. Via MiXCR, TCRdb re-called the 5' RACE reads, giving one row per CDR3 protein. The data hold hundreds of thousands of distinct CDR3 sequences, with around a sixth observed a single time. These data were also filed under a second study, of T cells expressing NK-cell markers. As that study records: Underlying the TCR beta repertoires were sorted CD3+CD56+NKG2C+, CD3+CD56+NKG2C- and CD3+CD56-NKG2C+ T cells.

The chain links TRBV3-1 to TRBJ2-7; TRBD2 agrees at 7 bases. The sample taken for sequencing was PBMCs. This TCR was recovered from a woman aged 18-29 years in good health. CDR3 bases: TGTGCCAGCAGCCAACCGAAAATGGCGGGAGCCTCCTACGAGCAGTACTTC. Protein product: CASSQPKMAGASYEQYF.